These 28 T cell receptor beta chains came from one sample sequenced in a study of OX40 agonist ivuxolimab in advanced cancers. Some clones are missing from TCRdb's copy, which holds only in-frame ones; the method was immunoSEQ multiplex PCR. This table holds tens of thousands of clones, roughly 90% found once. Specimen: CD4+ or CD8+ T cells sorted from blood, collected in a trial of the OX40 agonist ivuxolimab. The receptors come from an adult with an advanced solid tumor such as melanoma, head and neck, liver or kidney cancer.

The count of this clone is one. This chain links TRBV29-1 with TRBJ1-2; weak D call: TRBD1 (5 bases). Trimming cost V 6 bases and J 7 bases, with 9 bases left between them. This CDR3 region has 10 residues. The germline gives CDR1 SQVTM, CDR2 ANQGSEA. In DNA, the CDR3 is TGCAGCGTCAGAGGGGTTGGCTACACCTTC. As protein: CSVRGVGYTF.

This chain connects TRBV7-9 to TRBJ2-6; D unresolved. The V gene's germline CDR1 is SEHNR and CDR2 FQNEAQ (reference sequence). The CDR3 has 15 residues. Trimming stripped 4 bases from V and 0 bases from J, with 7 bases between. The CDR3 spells CASSSGASGANVLTF. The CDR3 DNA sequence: TGTGCCAGCAGCTCAGGAGCCTCTGGGGCCAACGTCCTGACTTTC.

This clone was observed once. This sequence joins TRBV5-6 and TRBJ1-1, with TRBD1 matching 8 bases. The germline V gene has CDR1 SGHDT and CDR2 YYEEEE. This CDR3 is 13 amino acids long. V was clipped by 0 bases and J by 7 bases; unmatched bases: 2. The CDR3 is CASSLGQGLEAFF. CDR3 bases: TGTGCCAGCAGCTTGGGACAGGGGCTTGAAGCTTTCTTT.

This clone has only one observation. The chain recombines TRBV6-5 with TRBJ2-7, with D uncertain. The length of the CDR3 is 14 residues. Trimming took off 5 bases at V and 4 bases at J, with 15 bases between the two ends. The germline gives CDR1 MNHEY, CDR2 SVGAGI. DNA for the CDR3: TGTGCCAGCAGTCCCCTAGTAGGGCCGTACGAGCAGTACTTC. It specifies CASSPLVGPYEQYF.

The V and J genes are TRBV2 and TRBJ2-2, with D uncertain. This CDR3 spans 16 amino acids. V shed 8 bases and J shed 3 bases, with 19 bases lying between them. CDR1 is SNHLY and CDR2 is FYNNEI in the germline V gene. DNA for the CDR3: TGTGCCAGCGTCGTCCTAGGGAAGTTGGACACCGGGGAGCTGTTTTTT. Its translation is CASVVLGKLDTGELFF.

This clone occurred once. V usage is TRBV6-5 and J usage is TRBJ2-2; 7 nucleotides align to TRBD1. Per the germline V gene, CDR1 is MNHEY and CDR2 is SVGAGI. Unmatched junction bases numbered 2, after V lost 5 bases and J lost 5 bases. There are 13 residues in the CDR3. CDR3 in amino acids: CASSAQGTGELFF. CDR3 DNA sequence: TGTGCCAGCAGTGCACAGGGGACCGGGGAGCTGTTTTTT.

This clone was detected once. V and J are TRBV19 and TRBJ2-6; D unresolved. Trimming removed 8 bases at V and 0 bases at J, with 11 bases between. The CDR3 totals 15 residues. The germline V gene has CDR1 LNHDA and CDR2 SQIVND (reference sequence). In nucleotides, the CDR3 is TGTGCCAGTGCAGTCAGCGCCTCTGGGGCCAACGTCCTGACTTTC. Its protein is CASAVSASGANVLTF. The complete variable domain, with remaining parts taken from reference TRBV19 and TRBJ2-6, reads DGGITQSPKYLFRKEGQNVTLSCEQNLNHDAMYWYRQDPGQGLRLIYYSQIVNDFQKGDIAEGYSVSREKKESFPLTVTSAQKNPTAFYLCASAVSASGANVLTFGAGSRLTVL.

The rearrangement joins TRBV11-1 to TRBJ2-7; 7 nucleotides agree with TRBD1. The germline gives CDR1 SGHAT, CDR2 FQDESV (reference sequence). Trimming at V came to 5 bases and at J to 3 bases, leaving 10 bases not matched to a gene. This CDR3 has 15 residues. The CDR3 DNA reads TGTGCCAGCAGCACCCCGGGACAGCACAGCTACGAGCAGTACTTC. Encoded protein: CASSTPGQHSYEQYF.

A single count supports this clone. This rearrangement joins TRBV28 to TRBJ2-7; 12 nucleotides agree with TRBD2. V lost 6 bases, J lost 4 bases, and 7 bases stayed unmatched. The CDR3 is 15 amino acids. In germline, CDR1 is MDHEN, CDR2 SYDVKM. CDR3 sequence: CASRLAGGSPYEQYF. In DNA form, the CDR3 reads TGTGCCAGCAGACTAGCGGGAGGCTCCCCTTACGAGCAGTACTTC.

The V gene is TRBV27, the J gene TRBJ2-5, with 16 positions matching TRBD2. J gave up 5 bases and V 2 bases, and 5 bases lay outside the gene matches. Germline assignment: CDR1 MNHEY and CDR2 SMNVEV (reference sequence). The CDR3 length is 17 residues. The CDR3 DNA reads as TGTGCCAGCAGTTTAGGGACTAGCGGGGGGGCGGGGGAGACCCAGTACTTC. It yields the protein CASSLGTSGGAGETQYF.

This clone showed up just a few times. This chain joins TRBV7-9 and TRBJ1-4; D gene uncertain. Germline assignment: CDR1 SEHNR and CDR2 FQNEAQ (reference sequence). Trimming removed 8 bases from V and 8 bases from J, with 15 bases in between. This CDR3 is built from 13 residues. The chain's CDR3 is CASVGREGEKLFF. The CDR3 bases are TGTGCCAGCGTCGGACGGGAAGGCGAAAAACTGTTTTTT.

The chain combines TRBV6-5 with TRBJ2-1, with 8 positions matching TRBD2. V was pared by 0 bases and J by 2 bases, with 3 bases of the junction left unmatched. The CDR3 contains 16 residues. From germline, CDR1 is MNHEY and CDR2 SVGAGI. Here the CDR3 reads CASSYSAGGAYNEQFF. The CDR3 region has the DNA TGTGCCAGCAGTTACTCCGCCGGGGGGGCCTACAATGAGCAGTTCTTC.

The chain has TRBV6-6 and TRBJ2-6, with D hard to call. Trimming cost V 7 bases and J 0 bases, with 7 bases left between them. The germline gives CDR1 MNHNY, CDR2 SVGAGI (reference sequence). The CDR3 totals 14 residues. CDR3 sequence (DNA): TGTGCCAGCAACGGTGACTCTGGGGCCAACGTCCTGACTTTC. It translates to CASNGDSGANVLTF.

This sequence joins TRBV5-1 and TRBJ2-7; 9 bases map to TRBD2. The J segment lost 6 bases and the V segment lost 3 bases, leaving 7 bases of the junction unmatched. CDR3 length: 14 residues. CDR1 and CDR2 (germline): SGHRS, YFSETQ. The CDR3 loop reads CASSWGLAQGEQYF. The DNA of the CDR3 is TGCGCCAGCAGCTGGGGACTAGCTCAAGGCGAGCAGTACTTC.

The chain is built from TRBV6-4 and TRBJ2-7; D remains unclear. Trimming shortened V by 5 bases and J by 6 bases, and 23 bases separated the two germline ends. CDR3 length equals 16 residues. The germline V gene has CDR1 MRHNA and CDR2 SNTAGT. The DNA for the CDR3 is TGTGCCAGCAGTACGGCCCTCCTAGGCTCCACCTTCGAGCAGTACTTC. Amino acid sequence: CASSTALLGSTFEQYF.

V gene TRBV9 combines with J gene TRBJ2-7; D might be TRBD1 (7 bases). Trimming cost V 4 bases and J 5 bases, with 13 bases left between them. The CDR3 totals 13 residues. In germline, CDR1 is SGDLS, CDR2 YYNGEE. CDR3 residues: CASSPGGGNEQYF. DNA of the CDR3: TGTGCCAGCAGCCCAGGAGGGGGCAACGAGCAGTACTTC.

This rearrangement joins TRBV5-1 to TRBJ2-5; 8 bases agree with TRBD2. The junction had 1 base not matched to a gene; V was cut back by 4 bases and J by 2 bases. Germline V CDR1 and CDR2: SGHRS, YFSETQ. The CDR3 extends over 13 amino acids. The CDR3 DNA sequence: TGCGCCAGCAGCCGGGGGGGACAAGAGACCCAGTACTTC. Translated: CASSRGGQETQYF.

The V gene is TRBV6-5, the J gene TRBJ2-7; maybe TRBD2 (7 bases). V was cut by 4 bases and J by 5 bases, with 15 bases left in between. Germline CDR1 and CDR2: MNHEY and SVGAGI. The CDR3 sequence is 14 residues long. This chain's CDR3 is CASSWEGGGDEQYF. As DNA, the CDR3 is TGTGCCAGCAGTTGGGAGGGGGGAGGGGACGAGCAGTACTTC.

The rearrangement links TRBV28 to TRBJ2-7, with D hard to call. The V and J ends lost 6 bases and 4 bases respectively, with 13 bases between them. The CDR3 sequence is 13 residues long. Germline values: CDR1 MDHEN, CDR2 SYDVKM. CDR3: CASSYVGPYEQYF. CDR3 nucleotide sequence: TGTGCCAGCAGCTACGTTGGCCCTTACGAGCAGTACTTC.

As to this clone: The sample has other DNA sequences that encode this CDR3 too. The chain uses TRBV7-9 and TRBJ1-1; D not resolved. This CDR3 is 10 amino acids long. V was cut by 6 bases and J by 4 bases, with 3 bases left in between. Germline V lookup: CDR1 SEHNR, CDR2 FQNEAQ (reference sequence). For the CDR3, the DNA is TGTGCCAGCAGTTTCACTGAAGCTTTCTTT. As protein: CASSFTEAFF. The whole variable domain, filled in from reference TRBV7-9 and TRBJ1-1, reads DTGVSQNPRHKITKRGQNVTFRCDPISEHNRLYWYRQTLGQGPEFLTYFQNEAQLEKSRLLSDRFSAERPKGSFSTLEIQRTEQGDSAMYLCASSFTEAFFGQGTRLTVV.

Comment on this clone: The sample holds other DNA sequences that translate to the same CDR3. This chain's CDR3 is CASSLGSGHQPQHF. For the CDR3, the DNA is TGTGCCAGCAGTTTGGGGTCGGGGCATCAGCCCCAGCATTTT. This sequence joins TRBV27 and TRBJ1-5, with a weak D call TRBD1 (5 bases). The V end was cut by 3 bases, the J end by 5 bases, with 11 bases between. Germline CDR1 reads MNHEY; CDR2 reads SMNVEV (reference sequence). The CDR3 length is 14 residues.

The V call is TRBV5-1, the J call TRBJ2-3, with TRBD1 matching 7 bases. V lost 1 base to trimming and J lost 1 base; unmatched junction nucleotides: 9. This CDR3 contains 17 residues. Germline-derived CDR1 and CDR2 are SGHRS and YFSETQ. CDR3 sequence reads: CASSLWDSLFRTDTQYF. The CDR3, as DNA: TGCGCCAGCAGCTTGTGGGACAGCCTGTTCCGCACAGATACGCAGTATTTT.

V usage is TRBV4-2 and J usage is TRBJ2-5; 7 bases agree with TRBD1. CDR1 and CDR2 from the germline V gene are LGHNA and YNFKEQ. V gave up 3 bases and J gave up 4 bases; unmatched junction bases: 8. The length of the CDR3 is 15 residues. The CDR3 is CASSQRTTGAETQYF. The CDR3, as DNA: TGTGCCAGCAGCCAGAGAACTACAGGGGCAGAGACCCAGTACTTC.

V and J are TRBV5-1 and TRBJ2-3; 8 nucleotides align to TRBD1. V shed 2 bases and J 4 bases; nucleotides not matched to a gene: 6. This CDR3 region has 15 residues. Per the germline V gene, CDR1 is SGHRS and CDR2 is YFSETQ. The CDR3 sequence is CASSFRDRTSDTQYF. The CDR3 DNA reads TGCGCCAGCAGCTTCCGGGACAGGACATCAGATACGCAGTATTTT.

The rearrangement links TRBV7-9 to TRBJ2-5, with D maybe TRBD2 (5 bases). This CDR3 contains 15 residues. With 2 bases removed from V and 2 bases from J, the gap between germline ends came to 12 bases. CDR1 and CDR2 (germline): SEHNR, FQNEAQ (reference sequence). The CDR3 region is CASSLTLAPQETQYF. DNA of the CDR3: TGTGCCAGCAGCTTAACCCTAGCACCACAAGAGACCCAGTACTTC. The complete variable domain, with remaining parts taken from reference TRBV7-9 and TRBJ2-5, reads DTGVSQNPRHKITKRGQNVTFRCDPISEHNRLYWYRQTLGQGPEFLTYFQNEAQLEKSRLLSDRFSAERPKGSFSTLEIQRTEQGDSAMYLCASSLTLAPQETQYFGPGTRLLVL.

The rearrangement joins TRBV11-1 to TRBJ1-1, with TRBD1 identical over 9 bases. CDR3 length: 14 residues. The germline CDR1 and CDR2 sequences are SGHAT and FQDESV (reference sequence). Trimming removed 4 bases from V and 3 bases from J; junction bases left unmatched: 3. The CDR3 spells CASSSYRGHTEAFF. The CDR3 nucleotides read TGTGCCAGCAGCTCCTACAGGGGGCACACTGAAGCTTTCTTT.

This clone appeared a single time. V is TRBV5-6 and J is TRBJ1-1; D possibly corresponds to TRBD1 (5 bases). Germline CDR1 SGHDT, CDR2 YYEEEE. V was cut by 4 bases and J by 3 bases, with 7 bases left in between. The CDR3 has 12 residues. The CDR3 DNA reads TGTGCCAGCAGCCGGACATACACTGAAGCTTTCTTT. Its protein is CASSRTYTEAFF.

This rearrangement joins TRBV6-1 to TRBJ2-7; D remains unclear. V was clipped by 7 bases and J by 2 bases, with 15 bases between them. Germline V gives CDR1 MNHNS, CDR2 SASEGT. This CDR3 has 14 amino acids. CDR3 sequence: CASKSLGSAYEQYF. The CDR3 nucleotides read TGTGCCAGCAAAAGCCTTGGTTCCGCCTACGAGCAGTACTTC.